The 18 T cell receptor beta chains below were found in one sample sequenced in a study of cytotoxic CD8 clonotypes in ibrutinib-treated CLL. The table came from immunoSEQ multiplex PCR; TCRdb's copy has only in-frame clones and leaves some out. Here the sample spans about 200,000 clones, 70% to 75% being singletons. The specimen was PBMCs, collected after 12 months of ibrutinib treatment. The source of these receptors is a human donor with chronic lymphocytic leukemia.

The rearrangement links TRBV6-4 to TRBJ1-1; a weak D match, TRBD1 (5 bases). The CDR3 extends over 15 amino acids. Germline loops: CDR1 MRHNA, CDR2 SNTAGT. With 7 bases removed from V and 1 base from J, the gap between germline ends came to 16 bases. For the CDR3, the DNA is TGTGCCAGCACCAGCGACGGGGGAAGGAACACTGAAGCTTTCTTT. Protein sequence: CASTSDGGRNTEAFF.

This clone was counted only a few times. V and J are TRBV5-1 and TRBJ2-3, with 9 bases fitting TRBD1. CDR1 SGHRS and CDR2 YFSETQ come from the germline V gene. Trimming at V came to 5 bases and at J to 3 bases, leaving 4 bases not matched to a gene. The CDR3 sequence is 14 residues long. CDR3: CASRRGQGTDTQYF. In DNA, the CDR3 is TGCGCCAGCAGGCGTGGACAGGGGACAGATACGCAGTATTTT. The whole variable domain, remainder taken from reference TRBV5-1 and TRBJ2-3, is KAGVTQTPRYLIKTRGQQVTLSCSPISGHRSVSWYQQTPGQGLQFLFEYFSETQRNKGNFPGRFSGRQFSNSRSEMNVSTLELGDSALYLCASRRGQGTDTQYFGPGTRLTVL.

This chain uses TRBV7-3 with TRBJ2-7; 9 nucleotides agree with TRBD1. CDR1 SGHTA and CDR2 FQGTGA come from the germline V gene. V shed 4 bases, J shed 0 bases, and the junction held 1 base outside the gene matches. The CDR3 runs to 14 residues. The CDR3 DNA is TGTGCCAGCAGCTCGGACAGGGGCTCCTACGAGCAGTACTTC. It encodes CASSSDRGSYEQYF. Looking up the rest from reference TRBV7-3 and TRBJ2-7 gives the full variable domain: GAGVSQTPSNKVTEKGKYVELRCDPISGHTALYWYRQSLGQGPEFLIYFQGTGAADDSGLPNDRFFAVRPEGSVSTLKIQRTERGDSAVYLCASSSDRGSYEQYFGPGTRLTVT.

The rearrangement uses TRBV5-1 and TRBJ2-7; 10 bases are a match to TRBD1. CDR3 size: 16 residues. Germline V gene sequence: CDR1 SGHRS, CDR2 YFSETQ. The J segment lost 3 bases and the V segment lost 0 bases, leaving 6 bases of the junction unmatched. The CDR3 coding sequence is TGCGCCAGCAGCTTGGTATCCGGGACAGGGGTCTACGAGCAGTACTTC. Translating gives CASSLVSGTGVYEQYF. Full variable domain (rest looked up from reference TRBV5-1 and TRBJ2-7): KAGVTQTPRYLIKTRGQQVTLSCSPISGHRSVSWYQQTPGQGLQFLFEYFSETQRNKGNFPGRFSGRQFSNSRSEMNVSTLELGDSALYLCASSLVSGTGVYEQYFGPGTRLTVT.

This chain joins TRBV19 and TRBJ1-2, with D unresolved. CDR1 and CDR2 (germline): LNHDA, SQIVND (reference sequence). The CDR3 covers 12 residues. V lost 5 bases and J lost 5, with 9 bases in between. The CDR3: CASSPFLYGYTF. In DNA form, the CDR3 reads TGTGCCAGTAGTCCTTTCTTGTATGGCTACACCTTC.

The rearrangement uses TRBV28 and TRBJ2-2; D is uncertain. The V end lost 5 bases, the J end lost 9 bases, and 10 bases lay between the germline ends. This CDR3 is 12 amino acids long. Germline V gene lookup returns CDR1 MDHEN and CDR2 SYDVKM. The CDR3 sequence is CASSPSLRELFF. The CDR3 bases are TGTGCCAGCAGTCCATCCCTCCGGGAGCTGTTTTTT.

This clone was seen a few times. Other DNA sequences in the same sample also yield this CDR3. J is TRBJ2-7 and V is TRBV30; D is possibly TRBD1 or TRBD2 (5 bases each). The CDR3 has 13 amino acids. The V gene lost 3 bases and the J gene lost 2 bases, with 11 bases spanning the gap. Germline assignment: CDR1 GTSNPN and CDR2 SVGIG (reference sequence). CDR3 nucleotides: TGTGCCTGGAGGAGGGACGGACCCTACGAGCAGTACTTC. This encodes CAWRRDGPYEQYF.

The chain has TRBV30 and TRBJ2-1; D is undetermined. V lost 2 bases and J lost 6, with 11 bases in between. Germline V gene sequence: CDR1 GTSNPN, CDR2 SVGIG (reference sequence). The CDR3 extends over 13 amino acids. The CDR3 region has the DNA TGTGCCTGGAGTCGGCTAGAAGGCAATGAGCAGTTCTTC. Protein: CAWSRLEGNEQFF.

This clone has a handful of counts. V usage is TRBV6-7 and J usage is TRBJ2-7; D perhaps matches TRBD2 (5 bases). TRBV6-7 is known as an ORF, though its function is uncertain. This CDR3 is built from 19 residues. The germline V and J ends were trimmed by 0 bases and 0 bases, with 21 bases remaining between them. CDR3 in DNA: TGTGCCAGCAGTTACTCGGACTGGACGGAGGTGGGGAACTCCTACGAGCAGTACTTC. Residues: CASSYSDWTEVGNSYEQYF.

The chain links TRBV6-6 to TRBJ2-5; the D gene is possibly TRBD1 (5 bases). CDR1 is MNHNY and CDR2 is SVGAGI in the germline V gene (reference sequence). V was shortened by 7 bases and J by 1 base, with 13 bases between the two germline ends. The CDR3 length is 14 residues. In DNA, the CDR3 is TGTGCCAGCATACAAGCAGGGATCCAAGAGACCCAGTACTTC. Amino acids: CASIQAGIQETQYF.

The chain's CDR3 is CAWTSGGHGYTF. CDR3 DNA sequence: TGTGCCTGGACCTCGGGGGGGCATGGCTACACCTTC. The chain has TRBV30 and TRBJ1-2, with D possibly matching TRBD1 (6 bases). Germline assignment: CDR1 GTSNPN and CDR2 SVGIG (reference sequence). The CDR3 has 12 residues. The V end was cut by 4 bases, the J end by 6 bases, with 12 bases between.

The rearrangement joins TRBV28 to TRBJ1-5, with a tentative D call TRBD1 (5 bases). This CDR3 contains 13 residues. CDR1 is MDHEN and CDR2 is SYDVKM in the germline V gene. The V gene lost 7 bases and the J gene lost 5 bases, with 12 bases spanning the gap. CDR3 nucleotides: TGTGCCAGCATGGGGCGGTGGGATCAGCCCCAGCATTTT. It specifies CASMGRWDQPQHF.

This sequence joins TRBV19 and TRBJ1-6; TRBD1 might be the D (6 bases). Germline lookup yields CDR1 LNHDA and CDR2 SQIVND (reference sequence). The CDR3 is made up of 14 amino acids. Trimming shortened V by 5 bases and J by 7 bases, and 12 bases separated the two germline ends. Written as DNA, the CDR3 is TGTGCCAGTAGTCTTCAGGGGTTAAATTCACCCCTCCACTTT. Protein sequence: CASSLQGLNSPLHF. Drawing the rest from reference TRBV19 and TRBJ1-6, the complete variable domain is DGGITQSPKYLFRKEGQNVTLSCEQNLNHDAMYWYRQDPGQGLRLIYYSQIVNDFQKGDIAEGYSVSREKKESFPLTVTSAQKNPTAFYLCASSLQGLNSPLHFGNGTRLTVT.

This sequence joins TRBV30 and TRBJ1-3, with a tentative D call TRBD1 (5 bases). This CDR3 contains 15 residues. Germline V gene lookup returns CDR1 GTSNPN and CDR2 SVGIG (reference sequence). Trimming stripped 0 bases from V and 9 bases from J, with 18 bases between. In nucleotides, the CDR3 is TGTGCCTGGAGTGTCGGATACAGGAGTGTCGGCACCATATATTTT. Translation gives CAWSVGYRSVGTIYF.

This chain joins TRBV4-2 and TRBJ2-3; no reliable D call. Looked up from germline, CDR1 is LGHNA and CDR2 is YNFKEQ. The V end lost 0 bases, the J end lost 1 base, and 5 bases lay between the germline ends. The CDR3 runs to 14 residues. CDR3 region: CASSQDRGTDTQYF. The CDR3 region has the DNA TGTGCCAGCAGCCAAGATAGGGGCACAGATACGCAGTATTTT.

V gene TRBV7-6 combines with J gene TRBJ2-7; 10 nucleotides align to TRBD1. CDR3 length: 13 amino acids. Per the germline V gene, CDR1 is SGHVS and CDR2 is FNYEAQ. The ends lost 5 bases at V and 7 bases at J; junction bases unmatched: 5. CDR3 sequence: CASSRDRGSEQYF. CDR3 nucleotides: TGTGCCAGCAGCCGGGACAGGGGTTCGGAGCAGTACTTC.

This clone came up a few times. The chain is built from TRBV6-1 and TRBJ2-7; 10 positions agree with TRBD2. V gave up 8 bases and J gave up 4 bases; unmatched junction bases: 8. The CDR3 totals 14 residues. Germline lookup yields CDR1 MNHNS and CDR2 SASEGT. The CDR3 DNA sequence: TGTGCCAGCTACTCTAGCGGGAGTCGGTACGAGCAGTACTTC. As protein: CASYSSGSRYEQYF.

This clone was observed a single time. J is TRBJ2-7 and V is TRBV5-8, with 8 bases that match TRBD2. The junction had 3 bases not matched to a gene; V was cut back by 0 bases and J by 4 bases. CDR3 length: 14 residues. Per germline, CDR1 SGHTS and CDR2 YDEGEE. The CDR3 region has the DNA TGTGCCAGCAGCTTGGCCGGGGGGGGGTACGAGCAGTACTTC. Its protein is CASSLAGGGYEQYF.